A selection of T cell receptor beta chains follows, all from one sample in a study of blood T cell repertoires in COVID-19. Repertoires were generated with immunoSEQ multiplex PCR, while TCRdb's copy carries only in-frame clones and drops some. The sample has more than 80,000 clones; roughly 87% are singletons. Sequencing input: peripheral blood. These receptors were obtained from a woman aged 55-69 years with COVID-19, enrolled during active disease. CDR3s include the opening cysteine and the closing phenylalanine or tryptophan. The order of the fields is J gene, D gene, V gene, clone size, CDR3 protein, CDR3 DNA. The D gene is left open where the match is weak. Size is stated for part of the rows, as once, few or many counts, or as a class when the clone is expanded.

j_gene: TRBJ2-5; d_gene: TRBD2; v_gene: TRBV15; abundance: NA; CDR3aa: CATSWRGGPETQYF; CDR3nt: TGTGCCACCAGTTGGCGGGGGGGCCCAGAGACCCAGTACTTC
j_gene: TRBJ2-1; d_gene: TRBD1; v_gene: TRBV29-1; abundance: NA; CDR3aa: CSAGQAEQFF; CDR3nt: TGCAGCGCGGGACAGGCTGAGCAGTTCTTC
j_gene: TRBJ2-7; d_gene: NA; v_gene: TRBV9; abundance: NA; CDR3aa: CASSVGSQGGLYEQYF; CDR3nt: TGTGCCAGCAGCGTAGGTTCTCAGGGCGGTCTCTACGAGCAGTACTTC
j_gene: TRBJ2-5; d_gene: NA; v_gene: TRBV7-2; abundance: NA; CDR3aa: CASSSGHGQETQYF; CDR3nt: TGTGCCAGCAGCTCAGGACACGGCCAAGAGACCCAGTACTTC
j_gene: TRBJ2-5; d_gene: NA; v_gene: TRBV7-2; abundance: NA; CDR3aa: CASSFWASAEETQYF; CDR3nt: TGTGCCAGCAGCTTTTGGGCTAGCGCTGAAGAGACCCAGTACTTC
j_gene: TRBJ1-5; d_gene: NA; v_gene: TRBV6-5; abundance: NA; CDR3aa: CATENQGLSQPQHF; CDR3nt: TGTGCCACCGAGAACCAGGGTTTAAGTCAGCCCCAGCATTTT
j_gene: TRBJ2-1; d_gene: NA; v_gene: TRBV19; abundance: NA; CDR3aa: CASSIGNNEQFF; CDR3nt: TGTGCCAGTAGTATAGGTAACAATGAGCAGTTCTTC
j_gene: TRBJ1-1; d_gene: NA; v_gene: TRBV6-2/TRBV6-3; abundance: NA; CDR3aa: CASSYQGKTEAFF; CDR3nt: TGTGCCAGCAGTTACCAGGGGAAGACTGAAGCTTTCTTT
j_gene: TRBJ2-3; d_gene: TRBD2; v_gene: TRBV7-3; abundance: NA; CDR3aa: CASSTSGGSTDTQYF; CDR3nt: TGTGCCAGCAGCACTAGCGGGGGGAGCACAGATACGCAGTATTTT
j_gene: TRBJ1-1; d_gene: TRBD1; v_gene: TRBV6-6; abundance: NA; CDR3aa: CASSRLRQGVLNTEAFF; CDR3nt: TGTGCCAGCAGTCGCCTCCGACAGGGGGTTTTGAACACTGAAGCTTTCTTT
j_gene: TRBJ1-1; d_gene: TRBD1; v_gene: TRBV7-2; abundance: NA; CDR3aa: CASSSEHRGRTEAFF; CDR3nt: TGTGCCAGCAGCTCAGAGCACAGGGGCCGCACTGAAGCTTTCTTT
j_gene: TRBJ1-1; d_gene: TRBD1; v_gene: TRBV4-1; abundance: NA; CDR3aa: CASSQISPLYGTGGPNTEAFF; CDR3nt: TGCGCCAGCAGCCAGATCTCTCCGCTGTACGGGACAGGAGGTCCGAACACTGAAGCTTTCTTT
j_gene: TRBJ1-5; d_gene: NA; v_gene: TRBV12-3/TRBV12-4; abundance: NA; CDR3aa: CASSFSDQPQHF; CDR3nt: TGTGCCAGCAGTTTTTCCGATCAGCCCCAGCATTTT
j_gene: TRBJ1-5; d_gene: NA; v_gene: TRBV6-6; abundance: NA; CDR3aa: CASIGTGRGNQPQHF; CDR3nt: TGTGCCAGCATAGGGACCGGGAGAGGGAATCAGCCCCAGCATTTT
j_gene: TRBJ2-1; d_gene: NA; v_gene: TRBV18; abundance: NA; CDR3aa: CASSPARSRGEQFF; CDR3nt: TGTGCCAGCTCACCGGCTCGGTCTAGAGGTGAGCAGTTCTTC
j_gene: TRBJ1-4; d_gene: NA; v_gene: TRBV7-2; abundance: NA; CDR3aa: CASSRFGVGTNEKLFF; CDR3nt: TGTGCCAGCAGCCGCTTCGGGGTGGGAACTAATGAAAAACTGTTTTTT
j_gene: TRBJ1-4; d_gene: NA; v_gene: TRBV9; abundance: NA; CDR3aa: CASSSTYSEKLFF; CDR3nt: TGTGCCAGCAGCTCCACATATTCCGAAAAACTGTTTTTT
j_gene: TRBJ1-1; d_gene: NA; v_gene: TRBV3-1/TRBV3-2; abundance: NA; CDR3aa: CASSQEGRGPNTEAFF; CDR3nt: TGTGCCAGCAGCCAAGAGGGGAGGGGACCGAACACTGAAGCTTTCTTT
j_gene: TRBJ2-1; d_gene: NA; v_gene: TRBV29-1; abundance: NA; CDR3aa: CSFTPQTDNEQFF; CDR3nt: TGCAGCTTTACCCCACAGACAGACAATGAGCAGTTCTTC
j_gene: TRBJ1-1; d_gene: NA; v_gene: TRBV9; abundance: NA; CDR3aa: CASSKQGSRTEAFF; CDR3nt: TGTGCCAGCAGCAAACAGGGTTCGCGGACTGAAGCTTTCTTT
j_gene: TRBJ1-1; d_gene: NA; v_gene: TRBV6-2/TRBV6-3; abundance: NA; CDR3aa: CASSYRAEAFF; CDR3nt: TGTGCCAGCAGTTACCGGGCTGAAGCTTTCTTT
j_gene: TRBJ2-3; d_gene: NA; v_gene: TRBV7-2; abundance: NA; CDR3aa: CASSLTLVKDTQYF; CDR3nt: TGTGCCAGCAGCTTAACCCTAGTCAAAGATACGCAGTATTTT
j_gene: TRBJ1-5; d_gene: NA; v_gene: TRBV11-2; abundance: once; CDR3aa: CASSLNFQSNQPQHF; CDR3nt: TGTGCCAGCAGCTTAAATTTTCAGAGCAATCAGCCCCAGCATTTT
j_gene: TRBJ1-5; d_gene: NA; v_gene: TRBV30; abundance: NA; CDR3aa: CAWSVSGYNQPQHF; CDR3nt: TGTGCCTGGAGTGTTTCAGGGTACAATCAGCCCCAGCATTTT
j_gene: TRBJ1-2; d_gene: NA; v_gene: TRBV6-5; abundance: NA; CDR3aa: CASSYSGDPGNYGYTF; CDR3nt: TGTGCCAGCAGTTACTCGGGAGACCCCGGAAACTATGGCTACACCTTC
j_gene: TRBJ1-3; d_gene: NA; v_gene: TRBV6-5; abundance: NA; CDR3aa: CASSRNYDSGNTIYF; CDR3nt: TGTGCCAGCAGCCGGAACTACGACTCTGGAAACACCATATATTTT
j_gene: TRBJ1-2; d_gene: NA; v_gene: TRBV30; abundance: few; CDR3aa: CAWSVAEAGGYTF; CDR3nt: TGTGCCTGGAGTGTAGCTGAGGCTGGGGGCTACACCTTC
j_gene: TRBJ1-2; d_gene: NA; v_gene: TRBV29-1; abundance: NA; CDR3aa: CSVALSGAGYTF; CDR3nt: TGCAGCGTTGCCCTGTCAGGTGCTGGCTACACCTTC
j_gene: TRBJ2-5; d_gene: TRBD1; v_gene: TRBV30; abundance: NA; CDR3aa: CAWTGQGQETQYF; CDR3nt: TGTGCCTGGACAGGACAGGGGCAGGAGACCCAGTACTTC
j_gene: TRBJ1-2; d_gene: TRBD1; v_gene: TRBV5-1; abundance: NA; CDR3aa: CASRSTGGLNYGYTF; CDR3nt: TGCGCCAGCAGATCGACAGGGGGCCTTAACTATGGCTACACCTTC
j_gene: TRBJ1-2; d_gene: NA; v_gene: TRBV9; abundance: NA; CDR3aa: CASSPGTSSGRGYTF; CDR3nt: TGTGCCAGCAGCCCGGGGACATCGTCAGGTCGGGGCTACACCTTC
j_gene: TRBJ2-7; d_gene: TRBD1; v_gene: TRBV30; abundance: few; CDR3aa: CAWSAGTGTREQYF; CDR3nt: TGTGCCTGGAGCGCCGGGACAGGGACGAGGGAGCAGTACTTC
j_gene: TRBJ2-3; d_gene: NA; v_gene: TRBV19; abundance: few; CDR3aa: CASSILSDTQYF; CDR3nt: TGTGCCAGTAGTATTCTCTCAGATACGCAGTATTTT
j_gene: TRBJ1-4; d_gene: NA; v_gene: TRBV5-1; abundance: NA; CDR3aa: CASSLDRWNEKLFF; CDR3nt: TGCGCCAGCAGCTTAGACAGGTGGAATGAAAAACTGTTTTTT
j_gene: TRBJ2-7; d_gene: TRBD1; v_gene: TRBV6-5; abundance: NA; CDR3aa: CASRRTGIPYEQYF; CDR3nt: TGTGCCAGCCGAAGGACAGGCATACCCTACGAGCAGTACTTC
j_gene: TRBJ2-3; d_gene: TRBD2; v_gene: TRBV19; abundance: NA; CDR3aa: CATRRGRGGADTQYF; CDR3nt: TGTGCCACCCGGCGGGGGAGGGGCGGGGCAGATACGCAGTATTTT
j_gene: TRBJ2-5; d_gene: TRBD1; v_gene: TRBV9; abundance: NA; CDR3aa: CASSGGQGAWETQYF; CDR3nt: TGTGCCAGCAGCGGAGGACAGGGGGCCTGGGAGACCCAGTACTTC
j_gene: TRBJ2-3; d_gene: TRBD2; v_gene: TRBV10-1; abundance: NA; CDR3aa: CASSQRLAGTDTQYF; CDR3nt: TGCGCCAGCAGCCAAAGACTAGCGGGCACAGATACGCAGTATTTT
j_gene: TRBJ2-2; d_gene: TRBD1; v_gene: TRBV5-1; abundance: NA; CDR3aa: CASSLVQVGQGSGELFF; CDR3nt: TGCGCCAGCAGCTTGGTCCAGGTGGGACAGGGATCCGGGGAGCTGTTTTTT
j_gene: TRBJ1-2; d_gene: NA; v_gene: TRBV7-2; abundance: NA; CDR3aa: CASSLGRGAYGYTF; CDR3nt: TGTGCCAGCAGCTTAGGCAGGGGCGCCTATGGCTACACCTTC
j_gene: TRBJ2-5; d_gene: TRBD2; v_gene: TRBV9; abundance: NA; CDR3aa: CASSAHLAGAQETQYF; CDR3nt: TGTGCCAGCAGCGCCCACCTAGCGGGGGCGCAAGAGACCCAGTACTTC
j_gene: TRBJ1-4; d_gene: NA; v_gene: TRBV6-5; abundance: NA; CDR3aa: CASSYSNGGPGEKLFF; CDR3nt: TGTGCCAGCAGTTACTCGAATGGAGGGCCGGGGGAAAAACTGTTTTTT
j_gene: TRBJ1-3; d_gene: TRBD1; v_gene: TRBV9; abundance: NA; CDR3aa: CASSPNDRGNGNTIYF; CDR3nt: TGTGCCAGCAGCCCCAATGACAGGGGAAATGGAAACACCATATATTTT
j_gene: TRBJ1-1; d_gene: NA; v_gene: TRBV6-5; abundance: NA; CDR3aa: CASSYSGQGHTEAFF; CDR3nt: TGTGCCAGCAGTTACTCGGGGCAGGGCCACACTGAAGCTTTCTTT
j_gene: TRBJ2-7; d_gene: TRBD1; v_gene: TRBV27; abundance: NA; CDR3aa: CASSSLGQGVYEQYF; CDR3nt: TGTGCCAGCAGTTCCCTCGGACAGGGTGTCTACGAGCAGTACTTC
j_gene: TRBJ1-2; d_gene: TRBD1; v_gene: TRBV5-4; abundance: once; CDR3aa: CASRDPPGGGEGGYTF; CDR3nt: TGTGCCAGCAGGGATCCCCCAGGAGGGGGCGAAGGCGGCTACACCTTC
j_gene: TRBJ1-1; d_gene: TRBD1; v_gene: TRBV7-8; abundance: NA; CDR3aa: CASSPARDRGNTEAFF; CDR3nt: TGTGCCAGCAGTCCTGCCAGGGACAGAGGGAACACTGAAGCTTTCTTT
j_gene: TRBJ1-4; d_gene: TRBD1; v_gene: TRBV2; abundance: NA; CDR3aa: CASSTTGDEKLFF; CDR3nt: TGTGCCAGCAGCACGACAGGGGACGAAAAACTGTTTTTT
j_gene: TRBJ1-5; d_gene: NA; v_gene: TRBV10-2; abundance: NA; CDR3aa: CASSEGQRGPQHF; CDR3nt: TGCGCCAGCAGCGAGGGTCAACGAGGGCCCCAGCATTTT
j_gene: TRBJ2-1; d_gene: TRBD2; v_gene: TRBV9; abundance: NA; CDR3aa: CASSGGPSGGYEQFF; CDR3nt: TGTGCCAGCAGCGGCGGTCCTAGCGGGGGGTATGAGCAGTTCTTC
j_gene: TRBJ1-2; d_gene: NA; v_gene: TRBV14; abundance: NA; CDR3aa: CASSQGRGSGYGYTF; CDR3nt: TGTGCCAGCAGCCAAGGCCGGGGGTCGGGCTATGGCTACACCTTC
j_gene: TRBJ1-5; d_gene: NA; v_gene: TRBV5-5; abundance: NA; CDR3aa: CASSLVSGLDQPQHF; CDR3nt: TGTGCCAGCAGCTTGGTGTCAGGGCTTGATCAGCCCCAGCATTTT
j_gene: TRBJ2-3; d_gene: NA; v_gene: TRBV24-1; abundance: NA; CDR3aa: CATSDLRRGADTQYF; CDR3nt: TGTGCCACCAGTGATTTGAGGAGGGGCGCAGATACGCAGTATTTT
j_gene: TRBJ1-2; d_gene: TRBD1; v_gene: TRBV6-1; abundance: NA; CDR3aa: CASTKDRVRGGYTF; CDR3nt: TGTGCCAGCACCAAGGACAGGGTACGAGGTGGCTACACCTTC
j_gene: TRBJ1-5; d_gene: NA; v_gene: TRBV7-2; abundance: few; CDR3aa: CASTTHSNQPQHF; CDR3nt: TGTGCCAGCACCACTCATAGCAATCAGCCCCAGCATTTT
j_gene: TRBJ1-1; d_gene: TRBD1; v_gene: TRBV7-9; abundance: NA; CDR3aa: CASRQGADTEAFF; CDR3nt: TGTGCCAGCAGACAGGGGGCTGACACTGAAGCTTTCTTT
j_gene: TRBJ1-2; d_gene: NA; v_gene: TRBV28; abundance: NA; CDR3aa: CASSRGGLGNYGYTF; CDR3nt: TGTGCCAGCAGCCGCGGCGGGTTGGGTAACTATGGCTACACCTTC
j_gene: TRBJ1-4; d_gene: TRBD1; v_gene: TRBV18; abundance: once; CDR3aa: CASSPPGQGDEKLFF; CDR3nt: TGTGCCAGCTCACCCCCGGGACAGGGGGATGAAAAACTGTTTTTT
j_gene: TRBJ1-2; d_gene: NA; v_gene: TRBV7-2; abundance: NA; CDR3aa: CASSLGRTEVWGYTF; CDR3nt: TGTGCCAGCAGCTTAGGGCGGACAGAGGTCTGGGGCTACACCTTC
j_gene: TRBJ1-2; d_gene: NA; v_gene: TRBV5-8; abundance: many; CDR3aa: CASATSLIQSAVYGYTF; CDR3nt: TGTGCCAGCGCCACCTCCTTAATTCAGAGCGCCGTCTATGGCTACACCTTC